This T cell receptor beta chain came from a study of shared clonotypes between healthy human individuals. CD45RO-negative, CCR7-selected cells formed the naive CD8 fraction, which excluded terminally differentiated effector memory CD45RA+ cells. The J segment lost 3 bases and the V segment lost 6 bases, leaving 8 bases of the junction unmatched. This CDR3 spans 14 amino acids. The germline V gene encodes CDR1 MNHEY and CDR2 SVGAGI. Repertoires were generated with immunoSEQ multiplex PCR, while TCRdb's copy carries only in-frame clones and drops some. Of 600,000 or so clones in the sample, 85% to 95% were seen once.

The chain employs TRBV6-5 and TRBJ2-7, with 7 bases identical to TRBD1. This sequence originates from a woman aged 25 to 39 in good health. The specimen sequenced was naive CD8+ T cells sorted from blood. CDR3 bases: TGTGCCAGCAGCGAGAGACAGGGCCTCTACGAGCAGTACTTC. Encoded protein: CASSERQGLYEQYF.